These T cell receptor beta chains were read from a single sample in a study of cytomegalovirus exposure and HLA in healthy donors. Sequenced by immunoSEQ multiplex PCR; TCRdb stores in-frame clones only, minus some. The sample includes over 200,000 clones, 70% to 90% seen only once; the top ten take over 1%. The specimen sequenced was PBMCs. These TCRs come from a human donor in good health. Both conserved end residues are part of each CDR3. A D gene is named only where the DNA matches it firmly. Size is omitted from some rows. Given values are once, few, many or a class for expanded clones.

D gene: TRBD1; J gene: TRBJ1-4; V gene: TRBV7-9; clone size: NA; CDR3 DNA: TGTGCCAGCAGCTTAGTAGGGACAGGGGGCGAAAAACTGTTTTTT; CDR3 protein: CASSLVGTGGEKLFF
D gene: TRBD1; J gene: TRBJ1-2; V gene: TRBV27; clone size: NA; CDR3 DNA: TGTGCCAGCAGTCCAGAATGGACAGGGGGCTTTGATGGCTACACCTTC; CDR3 protein: CASSPEWTGGFDGYTF
D gene: TRBD1; J gene: TRBJ2-7; V gene: TRBV18; clone size: NA; CDR3 DNA: TGTGCCAGCTCCCCAACCACTGGGACAGGTTCCTACGAGCAGTACTTC; CDR3 protein: CASSPTTGTGSYEQYF
D gene: TRBD1; J gene: TRBJ1-5; V gene: TRBV27; clone size: NA; CDR3 DNA: TGTGCCAGCAGTTCGGTTCGACAGGGACCTAATCAGCCCCAGCATTTT; CDR3 protein: CASSSVRQGPNQPQHF
D gene: TRBD1; J gene: TRBJ1-4; V gene: TRBV5-1; clone size: few; CDR3 DNA: TGCGCCAGCAGCTTGGGAGGGACAGGGGTGGAAAAACTGTTTTTT; CDR3 protein: CASSLGGTGVEKLFF
D gene: NA; J gene: TRBJ2-2; V gene: TRBV18; clone size: NA; CDR3 DNA: TGTGCCAGCTCACCAATGAAACTACTTAACACCGGGGAGCTGTTTTTT; CDR3 protein: CASSPMKLLNTGELFF
D gene: NA; J gene: TRBJ1-2; V gene: TRBV7-2; clone size: NA; CDR3 DNA: TGTGCCAGCAGCTTAAACGCTTTCCCGCCGGGTGGCTACACCTTC; CDR3 protein: CASSLNAFPPGGYTF
D gene: NA; J gene: TRBJ2-1; V gene: TRBV10-3; clone size: NA; CDR3 DNA: TGTGCCATCAGTGAGTCGGGGGGAGGTGATGAGCAGTTCTTC; CDR3 protein: CAISESGGGDEQFF
D gene: NA; J gene: TRBJ1-3; V gene: TRBV7-9; clone size: once; CDR3 DNA: TGTGCCAGCAGCTCGCAGGACTCTGGAAACACCATATATTTT; CDR3 protein: CASSSQDSGNTIYF
D gene: NA; J gene: TRBJ1-2; V gene: TRBV10-3; clone size: NA; CDR3 DNA: TGTGCCATCAGTGAGTATGGAGCTAACTATGGCTACACCTTC; CDR3 protein: CAISEYGANYGYTF
D gene: TRBD1; J gene: TRBJ2-7; V gene: TRBV6-5; clone size: few; CDR3 DNA: TGTGCCAGCAGTTACCTCGGGACAGGGCGCTACGAGCAGTACTTC; CDR3 protein: CASSYLGTGRYEQYF
D gene: TRBD1; J gene: TRBJ1-4; V gene: TRBV4-3; clone size: NA; CDR3 DNA: TGCGCCAGCAGCCCCCGAGGGGGACAGAATGAAAAACTGTTTTTT; CDR3 protein: CASSPRGGQNEKLFF
D gene: TRBD1; J gene: TRBJ2-7; V gene: TRBV5-1; clone size: NA; CDR3 DNA: TGCGCCAGCAGCCTCCTCGGGACAGGGGCCTACGAGCAGTACTTC; CDR3 protein: CASSLLGTGAYEQYF
D gene: TRBD1; J gene: TRBJ2-7; V gene: TRBV19; clone size: NA; CDR3 DNA: TGTGCCAGTAGACGGACAGGGAGCTCCTACGAGCAGTACTTC; CDR3 protein: CASRRTGSSYEQYF
D gene: NA; J gene: TRBJ1-1; V gene: TRBV7-9; clone size: NA; CDR3 DNA: TGTTCCAGCAGCAGAAGCAGGGGATCAGCGACTGAAGCTTTCTTT; CDR3 protein: CSSSRSRGSATEAFF
D gene: NA; J gene: TRBJ1-3; V gene: TRBV18; clone size: once; CDR3 DNA: TGTGCCAGCTCCCACTCCTCCCGATCAACAGGGAAGTCTTTAAACACCATATATTTT; CDR3 protein: CASSHSSRSTGKSLNTIYF
D gene: TRBD2; J gene: TRBJ2-1; V gene: TRBV18; clone size: NA; CDR3 DNA: TGTGCCAGCTCACCGGTGATAGCGGGAACTAATGAGCAGTTCTTC; CDR3 protein: CASSPVIAGTNEQFF
D gene: TRBD1; J gene: TRBJ1-2; V gene: TRBV7-9; clone size: NA; CDR3 DNA: TGTTCCAGCAGAGGGGGCAACTATGGCTACACCTTC; CDR3 protein: CSSRGGNYGYTF
D gene: TRBD1; J gene: TRBJ2-4; V gene: TRBV30; clone size: NA; CDR3 DNA: TGTGCCTGGAGCCTAAACAGGGGGAACATTCAGTACTTC; CDR3 protein: CAWSLNRGNIQYF